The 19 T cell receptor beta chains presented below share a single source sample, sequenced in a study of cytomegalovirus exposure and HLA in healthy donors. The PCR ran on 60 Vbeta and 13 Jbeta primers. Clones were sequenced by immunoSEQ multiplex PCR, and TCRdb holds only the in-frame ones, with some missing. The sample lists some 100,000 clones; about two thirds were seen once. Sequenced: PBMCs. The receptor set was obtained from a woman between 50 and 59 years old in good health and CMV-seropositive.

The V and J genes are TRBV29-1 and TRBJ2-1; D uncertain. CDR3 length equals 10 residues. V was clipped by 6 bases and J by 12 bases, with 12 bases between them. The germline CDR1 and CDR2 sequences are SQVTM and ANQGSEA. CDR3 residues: CSVTAPGQFF. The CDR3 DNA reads TGCAGCGTAACCGCCCCGGGGCAGTTCTTC.

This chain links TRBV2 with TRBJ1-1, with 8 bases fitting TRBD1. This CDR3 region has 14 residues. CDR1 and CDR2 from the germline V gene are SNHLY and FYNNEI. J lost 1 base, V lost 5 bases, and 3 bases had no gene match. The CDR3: CASSSDRGNTEAFF. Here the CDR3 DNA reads TGTGCCAGCAGTTCAGACAGGGGGAACACTGAAGCTTTCTTT. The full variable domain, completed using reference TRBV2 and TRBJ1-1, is EPEVTQTPSHQVTQMGQEVILRCVPISNHLYFYWYRQILGQKVEFLVSFYNNEISEKSEIFDDQFSVERPDGSNFTLKIRSTKLEDSAMYFCASSSDRGNTEAFFGQGTRLTVV.

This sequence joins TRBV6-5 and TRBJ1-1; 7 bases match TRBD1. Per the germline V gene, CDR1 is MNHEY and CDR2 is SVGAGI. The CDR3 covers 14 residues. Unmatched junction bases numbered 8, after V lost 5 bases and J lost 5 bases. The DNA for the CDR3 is TGTGCCAGCAGTCGGACAGGACAACATACTGAAGCTTTCTTT. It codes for CASSRTGQHTEAFF.

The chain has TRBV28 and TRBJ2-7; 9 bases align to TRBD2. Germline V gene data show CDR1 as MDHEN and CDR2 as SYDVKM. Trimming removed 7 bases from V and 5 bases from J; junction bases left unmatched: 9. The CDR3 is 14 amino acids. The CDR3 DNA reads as TGTGCCAGCAACTCAGCGGGAGGTGGGGACGAGCAGTACTTC. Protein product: CASNSAGGGDEQYF.

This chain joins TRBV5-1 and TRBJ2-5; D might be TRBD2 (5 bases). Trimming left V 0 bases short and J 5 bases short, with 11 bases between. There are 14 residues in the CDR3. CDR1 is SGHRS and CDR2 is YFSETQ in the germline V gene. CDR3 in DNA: TGCGCCAGCAGCTTGGATCGGGGTGGGGAGACCCAGTACTTC. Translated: CASSLDRGGETQYF.

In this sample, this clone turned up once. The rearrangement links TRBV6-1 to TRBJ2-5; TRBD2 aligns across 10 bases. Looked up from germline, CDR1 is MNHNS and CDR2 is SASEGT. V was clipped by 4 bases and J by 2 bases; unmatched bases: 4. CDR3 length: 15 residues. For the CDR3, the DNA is TGTGCCAGCAGTGGCCTAGCGGGGGTTCAAGAGACCCAGTACTTC. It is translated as CASSGLAGVQETQYF.

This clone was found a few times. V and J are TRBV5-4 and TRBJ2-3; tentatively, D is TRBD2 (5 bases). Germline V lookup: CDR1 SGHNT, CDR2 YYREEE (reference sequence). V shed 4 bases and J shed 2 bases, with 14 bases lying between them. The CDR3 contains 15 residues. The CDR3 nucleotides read TGTGCCAGCAGCCCCACCCAGCGGCACACAGATACGCAGTATTTT. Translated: CASSPTQRHTDTQYF.

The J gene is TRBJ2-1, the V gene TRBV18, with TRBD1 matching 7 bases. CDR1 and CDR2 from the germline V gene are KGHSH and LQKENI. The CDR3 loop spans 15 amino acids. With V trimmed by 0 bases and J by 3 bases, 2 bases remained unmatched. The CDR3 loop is CASSPPTGRYNEQFF. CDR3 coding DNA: TGTGCCAGCTCACCACCGACAGGGCGCTACAATGAGCAGTTCTTC.

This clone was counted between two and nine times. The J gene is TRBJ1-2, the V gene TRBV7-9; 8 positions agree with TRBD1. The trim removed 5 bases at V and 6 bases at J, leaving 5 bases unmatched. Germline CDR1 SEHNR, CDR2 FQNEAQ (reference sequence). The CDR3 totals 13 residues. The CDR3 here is CASSRTGGDGYTF. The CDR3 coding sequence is TGTGCCAGCAGCAGAACAGGGGGGGATGGCTACACCTTC.

In DNA, the CDR3 is TGTGCCAGCAGTCCCCGAGCCTTCTCTGGAAACACCATATATTTT. Protein product: CASSPRAFSGNTIYF. The V call is TRBV28, the J call TRBJ1-3; D gene uncertain. Trimming took 5 bases from V and 0 from J, leaving 11 bases between them. Germline V gives CDR1 MDHEN, CDR2 SYDVKM. CDR3 length: 15 residues.

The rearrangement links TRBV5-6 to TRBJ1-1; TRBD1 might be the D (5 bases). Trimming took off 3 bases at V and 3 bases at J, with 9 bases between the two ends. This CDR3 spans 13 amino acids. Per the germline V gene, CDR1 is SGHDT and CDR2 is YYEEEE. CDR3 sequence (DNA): TGTGCCAGCAGCTCCGACAGCCACACTGAAGCTTTCTTT. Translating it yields CASSSDSHTEAFF.

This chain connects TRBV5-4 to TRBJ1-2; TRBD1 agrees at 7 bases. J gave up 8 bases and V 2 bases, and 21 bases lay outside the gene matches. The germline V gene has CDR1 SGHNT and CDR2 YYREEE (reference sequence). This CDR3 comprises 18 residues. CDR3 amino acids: CASSFPAPLLRTGWGYTF. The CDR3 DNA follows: TGTGCCAGCAGCTTCCCAGCGCCCCTATTACGGACAGGATGGGGCTACACCTTC.

Here the CDR3 reads CAWSIRTGMRETQYF. The CDR3 bases are TGTGCCTGGAGTATTAGGACAGGGATGCGGGAGACCCAGTACTTC. The chain joins TRBV30 to TRBJ2-5; 8 positions agree with TRBD1. Losses at the gene ends were 2 bases for V and 5 bases for J; bases not matched to a gene: 10. This CDR3 contains 15 residues. Germline CDR1 and CDR2: GTSNPN and SVGIG (reference sequence).

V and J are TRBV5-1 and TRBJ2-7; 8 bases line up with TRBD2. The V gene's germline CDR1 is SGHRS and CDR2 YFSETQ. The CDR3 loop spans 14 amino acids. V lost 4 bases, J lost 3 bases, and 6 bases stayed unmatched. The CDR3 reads CASSITAGDYEQYF. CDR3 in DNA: TGCGCCAGCAGCATTACAGCGGGAGACTACGAGCAGTACTTC.

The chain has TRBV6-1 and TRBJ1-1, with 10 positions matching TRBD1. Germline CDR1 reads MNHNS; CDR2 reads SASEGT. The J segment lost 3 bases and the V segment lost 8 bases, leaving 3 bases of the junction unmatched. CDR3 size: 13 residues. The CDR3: CASSGTGDTEAFF. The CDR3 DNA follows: TGTGCCAGCTCCGGGACAGGGGACACTGAAGCTTTCTTT.

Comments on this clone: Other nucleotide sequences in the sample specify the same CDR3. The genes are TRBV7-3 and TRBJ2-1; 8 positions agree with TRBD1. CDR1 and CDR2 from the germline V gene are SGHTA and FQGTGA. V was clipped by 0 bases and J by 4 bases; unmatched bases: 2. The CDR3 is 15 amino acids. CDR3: CASSLTTGGYNEQFF. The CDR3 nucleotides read TGTGCCAGCAGCTTAACAACAGGGGGTTACAATGAGCAGTTCTTC.

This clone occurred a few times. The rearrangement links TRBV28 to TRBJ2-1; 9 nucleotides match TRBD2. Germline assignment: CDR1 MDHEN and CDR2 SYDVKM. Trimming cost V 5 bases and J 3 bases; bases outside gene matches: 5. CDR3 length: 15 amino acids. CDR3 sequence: CASSRTSDVYNEQFF. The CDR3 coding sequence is TGTGCCAGCAGTAGGACTAGCGACGTCTACAATGAGCAGTTCTTC.

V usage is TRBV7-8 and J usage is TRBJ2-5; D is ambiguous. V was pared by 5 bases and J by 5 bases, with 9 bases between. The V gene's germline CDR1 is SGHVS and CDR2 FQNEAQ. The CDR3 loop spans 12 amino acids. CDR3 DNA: TGTGCCAGCAGCCCCACGGGTGAGACCCAGTACTTC. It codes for CASSPTGETQYF.

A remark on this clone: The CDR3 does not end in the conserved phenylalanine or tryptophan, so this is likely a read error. CDR3 in DNA: TGTGCCATCGGACAGGGCGACTATGGCTACACCCTC. Amino acid sequence: CAIGQGDYGYTL. This chain links TRBV10-3 with TRBJ1-2; TRBD1 aligns across 8 bases. CDR3 size: 12 residues. The germline V gene has CDR1 ENHRY and CDR2 SYGVKD. The ends lost 8 bases at V and 3 bases at J; junction bases unmatched: 2.